This T cell receptor beta chain was sequenced in a study of T-cell reconstitution after alpha-beta-depleted transplantation in children (dated by TCRdb to between 2015 and 2016). Notes on the research overall: Using TCR repertoire profiling, the study quantitatively followed how T-cell immune reconstitution unfolded in children after TCRalphabeta/CD19-depleted allogeneic hematopoietic cell transplantation. Overall study outcomes, separate from this receptor: The frequencies of hyperexpanded clones fell over the following months, and after one year, T-cell counts and TCRbeta diversity were mostly attributed to newly produced T cells. The apparently early alphabetaT-cell count recovery about two months after transplant was reportedly dependent on only several hundred rapidly expanded clones derived from non-depleted graft cells. The high TCRbeta diversity at day 60 in some patients was ascribed to recipient T cells and intrathymic progenitors that had survived conditioning.

The sample's treatment or condition label is to be understood as: allogeneic hematopoietic cell transplantation with graft depleted of TCRalphabeta T cells and CD19 B cells. TCRalphabeta/CD19-depleted allogeneic hematopoietic cell grafts were given to the transplant recipients, all of whom were children. Library preparation used PCR. Sequencing relied on an Illumina HiSeq 2500. To normalize quantification of the TCRbeta repertoire, the TCR libraries were built with molecular barcoding that relied on unique molecular identifiers. TCRdb trimmed public reads at Q25 via fastp, called clones via MiXCR and kept in-frame beta chains. Every CDR3 protein is listed once, alongside the most common genes and DNA of its rows. This sample is represented by more than 200,000 distinct CDR3 sequences; around 7.7% of them were singletons. The ten most abundant clones make up 35% of the sample. The germline V gene encodes CDR1 LGHDT and CDR2 YNNKEL (reference sequence). The CDR3 measures 13 amino acids from cysteine to phenylalanine. The CDR3 DNA has 39 bases and is translated from base 1. The germline ends are 16 bases apart after V is trimmed by 8 bases and J by 6 bases.

This clonotype appeared a few times. What antigen it recognizes has not been identified. Per-base qualities were not stored, and no clone one base away is much larger. Here the chain combines TRBV3-1 and TRBJ1-2, and the D gene may be TRBD1, 5 bases matching. Specimen: PBMCs, mostly from graft donor cells, collected 360 days after TCRalphabeta/CD19-depleted stem cell transplant. The TCR was taken from a male patient under 10 years old who had a stem cell transplant for acute myeloid leukemia, so the T cells may come from the graft donor. The DNA sequence reads TGTGCCAGCGAGGGACCTTCTGGGGATGGCTACACCTTC. Translated, this is CASEGPSGDGYTF.